A single TCR beta chain is shown here with its context. The target antigen is unknown. The data are from a study of cytomegalovirus exposure and HLA in healthy donors. Study-level results: Among TCR sequences, most were rare, though some public TCRs appeared in many donors. Investigators reported approximately 150 TCR beta chains as tied to cytomegalovirus.

V lost 0 bases to trimming and J lost 6 bases, with 9 bases between them. CDR1 and CDR2 from the germline V gene are SGDLS and YYNGEE. This CDR3 has 14 amino acids. The table came from immunoSEQ multiplex PCR; TCRdb's copy has only in-frame clones and leaves some out. The table lists roughly 190,000 clones, about 89% of them singletons. This chain uses TRBV9 with TRBJ2-2; no clear D gene. This clonotype was obtained from a man aged 25-45 years in good health and CMV-seropositive. Sequencing was carried out using PBMCs. The CDR3 spells CASSVATLSGELFF. DNA for the CDR3: TGTGCCAGCAGCGTAGCTACCCTATCCGGGGAGCTGTTTTTT.